These 24 T cell receptor beta chains share one sample of origin, sequenced in a study of metastatic and nonmetastatic thyroid tumors. TCRdb re-called clones via MiXCR from the PCR reads. The sample yields 9,500 to 12,000 clones, about 27% seen once. Patients underwent thyroid surgery, and none had received any treatment before it. The sequencing sample was made of adjacent normal tissue. The receptors stem from a male donor with papillary thyroid cancer or a benign thyroid nodule (not recorded which). Some clones in this sample may be carry-over from other donors' samples.

The chain recombines TRBV6-1 with TRBJ2-1, with TRBD2 matching over 10 bases. The V segment lost 5 bases and the J segment 4 bases; nucleotides outside the gene matches: 5. The CDR3 is 15 residues long. In germline, CDR1 is MNHNS, CDR2 SASEGT. CDR3 in DNA: TGTGCCAGCAGTCCCTCAGCGGGAGGGTACAATGAGCAGTTCTTC. Encoded protein: CASSPSAGGYNEQFF.

The genes are TRBV20-1 and TRBJ2-3; TRBD1 matches 7 bases. This CDR3 has 17 residues. Losses at the gene ends were 0 bases for V and 2 bases for J; bases not matched to a gene: 11. Germline V gene sequence: CDR1 DFQATT, CDR2 SNEGSKA (reference sequence). CDR3 amino acids: CSARDRVGGRTTDTQYF. CDR3 nucleotide sequence: TGCAGTGCTAGAGATAGAGTAGGGGGCCGAACCACAGATACGCAGTATTTT.

This chain connects TRBV5-1 to TRBJ2-1; 7 bases match TRBD2. The J segment lost 4 bases and the V segment lost 1 base, leaving 5 bases of the junction unmatched. Looked up from germline, CDR1 is SGHRS and CDR2 is YFSETQ. The CDR3 runs to 15 residues. The CDR3: CASSLISGYYNEQFF. As DNA, the CDR3 is TGCGCCAGCAGCTTGATTAGCGGGTATTACAATGAGCAGTTCTTC.

This sequence joins TRBV5-1 and TRBJ2-1; D possibly corresponds to TRBD1 (5 bases). The CDR3 length is 16 residues. The V end was cut by 1 base, the J end by 6 bases, with 17 bases between. The germline V gene has CDR1 SGHRS and CDR2 YFSETQ. This CDR3 reads CASSLIGQGFPNEQFF. In DNA form, the CDR3 reads TGCGCCAGCAGCTTGATAGGGCAGGGTTTTCCCAATGAGCAGTTCTTC.

This clone is medium-sized (0.01 to 0.1%) by share. The chain carries TRBV7-8 and TRBJ2-1, with D perhaps matching TRBD1 or TRBD2 (5 bases each). With 0 bases removed from V and 7 bases from J, the gap between germline ends came to 13 bases. Germline CDR1 and CDR2: SGHVS and FQNEAQ. The CDR3 has 15 residues. The CDR3 DNA follows: TGTGCCAGCAGCTTAGCCGGGACCCTAGGTAATGAGCAGTTCTTC. It yields the protein CASSLAGTLGNEQFF.

The chain links TRBV20-1 to TRBJ1-1; 11 bases are a match to TRBD1. Germline values: CDR1 DFQATT, CDR2 SNEGSKA (reference sequence). There are 17 residues in the CDR3. V was pared by 1 base and J by 5 bases, with 12 bases of the junction left unmatched. CDR3 protein: CSARVVGQGAFRTEAFF. DNA for the CDR3: TGCAGTGCTAGAGTAGTAGGACAGGGGGCTTTTAGGACTGAAGCTTTCTTT.

In its sample, this clone was seen a few times. The V and J genes are TRBV24-1 and TRBJ2-1; TRBD2 agrees at 7 bases. Trimming cost V 4 bases and J 5 bases; bases outside gene matches: 10. Germline loops: CDR1 KGHDR, CDR2 SFDVKD. The CDR3 runs 16 residues. CDR3 protein: CATSDYGTTSDNEQFF. The CDR3 nucleotides are TGTGCCACCAGTGACTATGGGACTACAAGCGACAATGAGCAGTTCTTC.

This clone was picked up a small number of times. The rearrangement uses TRBV6-1 and TRBJ2-1; TRBD1 matches 9 bases. CDR1 and CDR2 (germline): MNHNS, SASEGT. The V gene end was trimmed by 5 bases and the J gene end by 5 bases; junction bases not matched to a gene: 7. CDR3 length: 15 residues. CDR3 in DNA: TGTGCCAGCAGTTCCCCGGGACAGGGCAACAATGAGCAGTTCTTC. Its translation: CASSSPGQGNNEQFF.

By share of the sample, this clone is medium-sized. Other DNA sequences of this sample code for an identical CDR3. V usage is TRBV5-1 and J usage is TRBJ1-1; D is unresolved. Germline V gene lookup returns CDR1 SGHRS and CDR2 YFSETQ. This CDR3 region has 15 residues. The V end was cut by 0 bases, the J end by 0 bases, with 9 bases between. The CDR3 bases are TGCGCCAGCAGCTTGGAGGAGTACTTGAACACTGAAGCTTTCTTT. This codes for CASSLEEYLNTEAFF.

The chain recombines TRBV7-8 with TRBJ1-1; 8 nucleotides align to TRBD1. The CDR3 totals 13 residues. V lost 2 bases, J lost 5 bases, and 1 base stayed unmatched. Looked up from germline, CDR1 is SGHVS and CDR2 is FQNEAQ. The CDR3 region has the DNA TGTGCCAGCAGCTTAACAGGGGGGACTGAAGCTTTCTTT. Its translation: CASSLTGGTEAFF.

The gene calls are TRBV9 and TRBJ1-6; a weak D match, TRBD1 (5 bases). This CDR3 is built from 16 residues. Trimming stripped 4 bases from V and 10 bases from J, with 21 bases between. CDR1 SGDLS and CDR2 YYNGEE come from the germline V gene. The CDR3 nucleotides are TGTGCCAGCAGCTCATCCGGGACGGGCCCCTTCTCACCCCTCCACTTT. Amino acids: CASSSSGTGPFSPLHF.

The V call is TRBV4-1, the J call TRBJ2-1; D is possibly TRBD2 (6 bases). CDR1 is MGHRA and CDR2 is YSYEKL in the germline V gene. The CDR3 loop spans 14 amino acids. V was clipped by 8 bases and J by 6 bases, with 17 bases between them. The CDR3 protein is CASLGIAVINEQFF. CDR3 DNA: TGCGCCAGCCTTGGGATAGCGGTAATCAATGAGCAGTTCTTC.

By sample share, this clone is medium-sized. The chain combines TRBV12-3 or TRBV12-4 with TRBJ2-5; 9 positions match TRBD1. V lost 3 bases and J lost 5; bases outside the gene matches: 1. This CDR3 spans 13 amino acids. DNA of the CDR3: TGTGCCAGCAGTTTCGACAGGGGGGAGACCCAGTACTTC. The encoded protein is CASSFDRGETQYF.

The chain employs TRBV11-2 and TRBJ1-4, with D possibly matching TRBD1 (6 bases). This CDR3 contains 15 residues. CDR1 and CDR2 from the germline V gene are SGHAT and FQNNGV. Trimming left V 5 bases short and J 4 bases short, with 14 bases between. CDR3 coding DNA: TGTGCCAGCAGCAACCAGGGGTTAAGTAATGAAAAACTGTTTTTT. It yields the protein CASSNQGLSNEKLFF.

This clone is labeled as medium-sized. CDR3 sequence: CASSDPVAGKYSYTF. CDR3 nucleotide sequence: TGCGCCAGCAGCGACCCGGTGGCCGGGAAATATAGCTACACCTTC. The V gene is TRBV5-1, the J gene TRBJ1-2; D remains ambiguous. Trimming took 4 bases from V and 9 from J, leaving 22 bases between them. From germline, CDR1 is SGHRS and CDR2 YFSETQ. The CDR3 contains 15 residues.

This clone was seen only a few times. V gene TRBV28 combines with J gene TRBJ1-1; no firm D call. This CDR3 is 13 amino acids long. V was clipped by 6 bases and J by 1 base, with 9 bases between them. Looked up from germline, CDR1 is MDHEN and CDR2 is SYDVKM. The DNA for the CDR3 is TGTGCCAGCAGGCCTCAGAGGAACACTGAAGCTTTCTTT. As protein: CASRPQRNTEAFF.

The chain is built from TRBV20-1 and TRBJ2-7; 10 bases are a match to TRBD2. Germline CDR1 reads DFQATT; CDR2 reads SNEGSKA (reference sequence). V shed 5 bases, J shed 4 bases, and the junction held 5 bases outside the gene matches. CDR3 length: 13 residues. The CDR3 nucleotides read TGCAGTGCTTTAGCGGGAGGAGTATACGAGCAGTACTTC. This translates into CSALAGGVYEQYF.

The V and J genes are TRBV7-6 and TRBJ2-2; 11 positions match TRBD2. V lost 5 bases to trimming and J lost 2 bases; unmatched junction nucleotides: 16. The CDR3 length is 20 residues. The germline CDR1 and CDR2 sequences are SGHVS and FNYEAQ. CDR3 coding DNA: TGTGCCAGCAGCCCTACGGGACTAGCGGAATCAAATTTCAACACCGGGGAGCTGTTTTTT. Protein product: CASSPTGLAESNFNTGELFF.

The gene calls are TRBV12-3 or TRBV12-4 and TRBJ2-7, with D maybe TRBD2 (7 bases). Trimming took off 6 bases at V and 4 bases at J, with 19 bases between the two ends. This CDR3 has 15 residues. The CDR3 sequence is CASRSGRGSLYEQYF. CDR3 DNA sequence: TGTGCCAGCAGGTCAGGGAGGGGGAGTCTGTACGAGCAGTACTTC.

This clone was counted many times. Possible read error: a much larger clone is one base away. The CDR3 sequence: CASSQLRGQSEQHF. The CDR3 DNA reads as TGTGCCAGCAGCCAATTACGGGGCCAGAGCGAGCAGCACTTC. The V call is TRBV3-1, the J call TRBJ2-7; either TRBD1 or TRBD2 may fit D (5 bases each). The CDR3 is 14 residues long. CDR1 is LGHDT and CDR2 is YNNKEL in the germline V gene (reference sequence).

V and J are TRBV6-1 and TRBJ1-6; 7 bases are shared with TRBD1. J lost 9 bases, V lost 6 bases, and 11 bases had no gene match. Looked up from germline, CDR1 is MNHNS and CDR2 is SASEGT. The CDR3 loop spans 15 amino acids. The CDR3 region has the DNA TGTGCCAGCAGACCCCCCGGGACAGCCACTTCACCCCTCCACTTT. This codes for CASRPPGTATSPLHF.

The CDR3: CASSVAGTGHYNEQFF. DNA of the CDR3: TGTGCCAGCAGCGTAGCCGGGACTGGACACTACAATGAGCAGTTCTTC. V and J are TRBV9 and TRBJ2-1; possible D gene TRBD2, 6 bases. Germline-derived CDR1 and CDR2 are SGDLS and YYNGEE. The CDR3 runs 16 residues. With 0 bases removed from V and 3 bases from J, the gap between germline ends came to 13 bases.

In regard to this clone: The final CDR3 position lacks the conserved phenylalanine or tryptophan, pointing to a likely read error. The chain is built from TRBV2 and TRBJ2-7, with 10 bases identical to TRBD2. Looked up from germline, CDR1 is SNHLY and CDR2 is FYNNEI. This CDR3 region has 15 residues. V lost 6 bases to trimming and J lost 3 bases; unmatched junction nucleotides: 8. For the CDR3, the DNA is TGTGCCAGCAGCCCCAGGACTAGCGGTGTCTACGAGCAGTACCTC. It translates to CASSPRTSGVYEQYL.

This clone has more than one count but fewer than ten. The J gene is TRBJ1-1, the V gene TRBV28, with D perhaps matching TRBD1 (6 bases). Trimming shortened V by 1 base and J by 11 bases, and 17 bases separated the two germline ends. The CDR3 runs to 14 residues. Germline CDR1 MDHEN, CDR2 SYDVKM. CDR3 bases: TGTGCCAGCAGTTTATCCGGCTCGGGGGCCGGGGCTTTCTTT. Translating it yields CASSLSGSGAGAFF.